This T cell receptor beta chain was profiled in a study of cytotoxic CD8 clonotypes in ibrutinib-treated CLL. Sequencing was performed with immunoSEQ multiplex PCR; in TCRdb, only in-frame clones are kept and a portion is missing. The sample has about 29,000 clones; over 75% are singletons. The sequencing used PBMCs, collected after 24 months of ibrutinib treatment. This receptor was identified in a human donor with chronic lymphocytic leukemia.

The CDR3 sequence is CASSTGGRLGELFF. The CDR3 coding sequence is TGCGCCAGCAGCACTGGGGGCAGACTCGGGGAGCTGTTTTTT. J is TRBJ2-2 and V is TRBV5-1; D is perhaps TRBD1 (6 bases). The V end was cut by 4 bases, the J end by 7 bases, with 14 bases between. The CDR3 runs to 14 residues. Per germline, CDR1 SGHRS and CDR2 YFSETQ.